The clone carrying this T cell receptor (beta chain) was picked up a small number of times. The antigen is undetermined. Per germline, CDR1 LGHNA and CDR2 YNFKEQ. Trimming left V 1 base short and J 2 bases short, with 10 bases between. This CDR3 region has 15 residues. This entry belongs to a study of response to subunit inactivated influenza vaccine. Study results and caveats: Authors suggested few new T cells are recruited by each seasonal influenza vaccination.

MiXCR, run by TCRdb on the RT-PCR reads, gives a single entry per CDR3 protein. The data show about 500,000 distinct CDR3 sequences, about 15% seen once. This rearrangement joins TRBV4-2 to TRBJ2-3; D possibly matches TRBD1 or TRBD2 (5 bases each). This TCR was sampled from a man in his fifties or sixties who received an inactivated influenza vaccine. The sample consisted of CD4+ T cells sorted from PBMCs, taken around 25 months after vaccination. Here the CDR3 DNA reads TGTGCCAGCAGCCAAGTCCCGGGGCCCACAGATACGCAGTATTTT. Translated, it gives CASSQVPGPTDTQYF.